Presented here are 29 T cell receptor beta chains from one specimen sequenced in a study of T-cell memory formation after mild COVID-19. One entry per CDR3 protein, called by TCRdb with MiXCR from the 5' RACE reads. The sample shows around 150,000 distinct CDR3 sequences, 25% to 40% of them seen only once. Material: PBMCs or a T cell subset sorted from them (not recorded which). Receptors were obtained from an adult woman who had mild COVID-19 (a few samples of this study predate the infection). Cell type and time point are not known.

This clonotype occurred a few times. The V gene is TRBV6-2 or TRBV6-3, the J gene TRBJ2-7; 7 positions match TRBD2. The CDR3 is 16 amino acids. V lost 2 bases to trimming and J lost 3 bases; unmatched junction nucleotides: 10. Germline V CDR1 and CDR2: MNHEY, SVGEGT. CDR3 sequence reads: CASSYTRGRMFYEQYF. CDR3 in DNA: TGTGCCAGCAGTTACACCCGCGGGAGAATGTTCTACGAGCAGTACTTC.

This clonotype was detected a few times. The CDR3 coding sequence is TGCAGTGCTACACAGGGACGAGAGACCCAGTACTTC. Translating it yields CSATQGRETQYF. J is TRBJ2-5 and V is TRBV20-1, with TRBD1 as a possible D gene (6 bases). This CDR3 has 12 residues. Trimming removed 4 bases from V and 4 bases from J, with 10 bases in between. Germline CDR1 and CDR2: DFQATT and SNEGSKA (reference sequence).

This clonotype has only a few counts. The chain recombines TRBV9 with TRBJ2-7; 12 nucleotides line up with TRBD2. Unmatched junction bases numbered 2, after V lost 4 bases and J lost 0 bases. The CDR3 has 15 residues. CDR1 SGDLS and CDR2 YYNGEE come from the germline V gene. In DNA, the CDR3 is TGTGCCAGCAGCTCGACTAGCGGGAGCTCCTACGAGCAGTACTTC. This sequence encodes CASSSTSGSSYEQYF.

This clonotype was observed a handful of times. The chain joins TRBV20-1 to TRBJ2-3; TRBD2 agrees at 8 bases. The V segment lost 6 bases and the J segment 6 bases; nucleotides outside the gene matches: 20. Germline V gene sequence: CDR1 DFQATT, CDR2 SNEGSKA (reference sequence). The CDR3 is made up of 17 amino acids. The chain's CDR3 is CSAYTPLLAGPQDTQYF. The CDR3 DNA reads TGCAGTGCCTATACTCCCCTCCTAGCGGGCCCGCAGGATACGCAGTATTTT.

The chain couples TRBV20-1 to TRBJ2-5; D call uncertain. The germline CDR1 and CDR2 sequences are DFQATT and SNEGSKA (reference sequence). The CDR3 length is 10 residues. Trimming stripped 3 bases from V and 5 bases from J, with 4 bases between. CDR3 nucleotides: TGCAGTGCTAGCGACGAGACCCAGTACTTC. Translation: CSASDETQYF.

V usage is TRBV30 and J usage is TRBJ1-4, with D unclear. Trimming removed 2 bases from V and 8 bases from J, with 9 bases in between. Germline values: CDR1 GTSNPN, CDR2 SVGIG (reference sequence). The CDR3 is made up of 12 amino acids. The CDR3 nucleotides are TGTGCCTGGAGTATGCTGAGGGAAAAACTGTTTTTT. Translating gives CAWSMLREKLFF. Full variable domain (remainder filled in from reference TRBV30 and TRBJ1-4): SQTIHQWPATLVQPVGSPLSLECTVEGTSNPNLYWYRQAAGRGLQLLFYSVGIGQISSEVPQNLSASRPQDRQFILSSKKLLLSDSGFYLCAWSMLREKLFFGSGTQLSVL.

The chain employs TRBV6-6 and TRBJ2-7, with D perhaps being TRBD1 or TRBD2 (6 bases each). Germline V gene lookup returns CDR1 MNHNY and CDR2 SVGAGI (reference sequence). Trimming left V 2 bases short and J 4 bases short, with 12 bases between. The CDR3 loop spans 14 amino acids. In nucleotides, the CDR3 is TGTGCCAGCAGTTACGGGGGGCAGGGGTACGAGCAGTACTTC. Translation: CASSYGGQGYEQYF.

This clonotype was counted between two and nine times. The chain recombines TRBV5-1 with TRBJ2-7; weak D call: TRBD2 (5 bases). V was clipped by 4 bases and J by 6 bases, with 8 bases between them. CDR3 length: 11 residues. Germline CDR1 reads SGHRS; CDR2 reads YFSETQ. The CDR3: CASSAGSEQYF. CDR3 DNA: TGCGCCAGCAGCGCGGGCTCCGAGCAGTACTTC.

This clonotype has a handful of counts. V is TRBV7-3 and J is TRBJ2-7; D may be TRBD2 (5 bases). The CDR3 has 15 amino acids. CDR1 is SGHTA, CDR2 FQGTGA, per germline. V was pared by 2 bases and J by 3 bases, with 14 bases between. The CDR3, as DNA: TGTGCCAGCAGCTTAGAGCGGAGCGGATTCTACGAGCAGTACTTC. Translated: CASSLERSGFYEQYF.

Here the CDR3 reads CASSVDRINEKLFF. CDR3 bases: TGCGCCAGCAGCGTCGACAGGATTAATGAAAAACTGTTTTTT. The chain recombines TRBV4-3 with TRBJ1-4; tentative D call: TRBD1 (6 bases). This CDR3 is 14 amino acids long. V was trimmed by 5 bases and J by 4 bases, leaving 11 bases between them. Germline lookup yields CDR1 LGHNA and CDR2 YSLEER.

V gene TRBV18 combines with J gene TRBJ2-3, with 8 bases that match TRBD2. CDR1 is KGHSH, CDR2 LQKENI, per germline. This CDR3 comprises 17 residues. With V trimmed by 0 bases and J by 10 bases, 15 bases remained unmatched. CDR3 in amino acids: CASSPPDYSGGPRSQYF. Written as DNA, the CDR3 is TGTGCCAGCTCACCACCCGACTATTCGGGGGGGCCCCGATCGCAGTATTTT.

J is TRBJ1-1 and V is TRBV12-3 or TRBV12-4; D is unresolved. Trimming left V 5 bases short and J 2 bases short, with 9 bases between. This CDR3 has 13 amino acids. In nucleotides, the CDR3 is TGTGCCAGCAGTCCGGGAATAAACACTGAAGCTTTCTTT. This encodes CASSPGINTEAFF.

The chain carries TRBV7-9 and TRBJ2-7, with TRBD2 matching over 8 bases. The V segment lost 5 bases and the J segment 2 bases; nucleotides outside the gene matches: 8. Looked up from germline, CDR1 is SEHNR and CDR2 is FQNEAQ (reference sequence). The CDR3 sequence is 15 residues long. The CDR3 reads CASSPQRERTYEQYF. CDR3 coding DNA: TGTGCCAGCAGCCCACAGCGGGAGAGGACCTACGAGCAGTACTTC.

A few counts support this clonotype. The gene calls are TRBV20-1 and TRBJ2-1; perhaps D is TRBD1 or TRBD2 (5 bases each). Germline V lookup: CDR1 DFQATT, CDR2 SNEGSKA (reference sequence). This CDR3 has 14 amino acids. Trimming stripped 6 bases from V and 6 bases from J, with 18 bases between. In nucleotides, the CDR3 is TGCAGTGCCTACCGGGACGCCCATGGCAATGAGCAGTTCTTC. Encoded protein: CSAYRDAHGNEQFF.

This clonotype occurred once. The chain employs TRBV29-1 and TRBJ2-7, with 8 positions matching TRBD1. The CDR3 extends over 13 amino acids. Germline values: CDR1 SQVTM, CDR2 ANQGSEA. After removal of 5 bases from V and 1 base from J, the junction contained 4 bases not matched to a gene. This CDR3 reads CSVCRQGSYEQYF. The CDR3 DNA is TGCAGCGTTTGTCGACAGGGGTCCTACGAGCAGTACTTC.

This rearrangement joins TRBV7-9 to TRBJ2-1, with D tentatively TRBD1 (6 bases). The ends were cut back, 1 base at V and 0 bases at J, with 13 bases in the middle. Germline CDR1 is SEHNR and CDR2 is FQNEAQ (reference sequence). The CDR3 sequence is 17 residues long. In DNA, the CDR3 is TGTGCCAGCAGCTTAGAGCCGACAGGACGCTCCTACAATGAGCAGTTCTTC. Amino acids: CASSLEPTGRSYNEQFF.

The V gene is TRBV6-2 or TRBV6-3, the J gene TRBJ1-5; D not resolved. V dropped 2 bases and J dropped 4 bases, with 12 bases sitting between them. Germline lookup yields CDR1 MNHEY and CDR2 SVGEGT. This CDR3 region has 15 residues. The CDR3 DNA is TGTGCCAGCAGTTACGGTGGCGTTCTAAATCAGCCCCAGCATTTT. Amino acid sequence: CASSYGGVLNQPQHF.

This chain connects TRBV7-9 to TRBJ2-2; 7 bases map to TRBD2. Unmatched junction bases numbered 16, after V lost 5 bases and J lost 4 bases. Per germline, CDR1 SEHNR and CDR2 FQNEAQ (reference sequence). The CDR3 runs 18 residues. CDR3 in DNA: TGTGCCAGCAGCGACCTCCCGGGTGCGGGAGTCTCCACCGGGGAGCTGTTTTTT. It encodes CASSDLPGAGVSTGELFF.

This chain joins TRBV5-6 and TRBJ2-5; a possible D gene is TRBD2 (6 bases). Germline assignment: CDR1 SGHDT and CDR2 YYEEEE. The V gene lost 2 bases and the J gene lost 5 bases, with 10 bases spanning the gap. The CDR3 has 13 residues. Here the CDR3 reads CASSFGTSETQYF. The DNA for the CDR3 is TGTGCCAGCAGCTTTGGAACTAGCGAGACCCAGTACTTC. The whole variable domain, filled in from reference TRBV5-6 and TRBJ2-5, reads DAGVTQSPTHLIKTRGQQVTLRCSPKSGHDTVSWYQQALGQGPQFIFQYYEEEERQRGNFPDRFSGHQFPNYSSELNVNALLLGDSALYLCASSFGTSETQYFGPGTRLLVL.

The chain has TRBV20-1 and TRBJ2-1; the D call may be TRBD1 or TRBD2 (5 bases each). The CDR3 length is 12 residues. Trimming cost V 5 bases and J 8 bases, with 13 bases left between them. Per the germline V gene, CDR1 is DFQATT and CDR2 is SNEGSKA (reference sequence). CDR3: CSAGPQGHEQFF. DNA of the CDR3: TGCAGTGCTGGACCGCAGGGACATGAGCAGTTCTTC.

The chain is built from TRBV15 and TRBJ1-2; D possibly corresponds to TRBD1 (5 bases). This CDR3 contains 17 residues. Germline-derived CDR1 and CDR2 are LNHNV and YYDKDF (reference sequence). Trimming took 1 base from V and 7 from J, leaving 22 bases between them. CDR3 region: CATSRVVARGEEGGYTF. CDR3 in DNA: TGTGCCACCAGCAGAGTGGTGGCGAGGGGCGAAGAAGGTGGCTACACCTTC.

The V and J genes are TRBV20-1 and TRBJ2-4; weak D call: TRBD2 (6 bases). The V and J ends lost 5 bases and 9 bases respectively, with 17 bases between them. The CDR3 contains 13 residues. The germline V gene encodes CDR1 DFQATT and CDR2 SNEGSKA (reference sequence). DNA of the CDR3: TGCAGTGCTTCTTTGGGGAGGCGGGCCATTCAGTACTTC. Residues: CSASLGRRAIQYF.

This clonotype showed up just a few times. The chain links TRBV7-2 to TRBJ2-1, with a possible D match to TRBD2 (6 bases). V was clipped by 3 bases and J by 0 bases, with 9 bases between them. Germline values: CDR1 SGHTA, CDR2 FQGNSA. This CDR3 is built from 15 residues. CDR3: CASSFSGGSYNEQFF. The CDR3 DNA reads TGTGCCAGCAGCTTTAGCGGAGGCTCCTACAATGAGCAGTTCTTC.

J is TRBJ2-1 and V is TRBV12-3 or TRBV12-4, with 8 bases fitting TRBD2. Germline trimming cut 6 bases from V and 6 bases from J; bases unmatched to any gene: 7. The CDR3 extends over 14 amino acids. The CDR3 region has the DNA TGTGCCAGCAGGGTATTAGCGGGAATCAATGAGCAGTTCTTC. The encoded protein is CASRVLAGINEQFF.

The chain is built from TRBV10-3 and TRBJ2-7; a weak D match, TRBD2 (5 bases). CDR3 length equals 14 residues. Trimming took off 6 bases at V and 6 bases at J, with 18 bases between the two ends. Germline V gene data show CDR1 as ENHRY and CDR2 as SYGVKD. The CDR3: CAIRAASGGSEQYF. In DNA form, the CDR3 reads TGTGCCATCAGGGCGGCCTCAGGAGGTTCCGAGCAGTACTTC.

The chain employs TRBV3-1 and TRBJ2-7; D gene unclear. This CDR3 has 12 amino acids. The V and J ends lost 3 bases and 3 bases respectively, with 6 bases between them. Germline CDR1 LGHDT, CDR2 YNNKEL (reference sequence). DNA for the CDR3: TGTGCCAGCAGCCAGGTGAACTACGAGCAGTACTTC. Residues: CASSQVNYEQYF.

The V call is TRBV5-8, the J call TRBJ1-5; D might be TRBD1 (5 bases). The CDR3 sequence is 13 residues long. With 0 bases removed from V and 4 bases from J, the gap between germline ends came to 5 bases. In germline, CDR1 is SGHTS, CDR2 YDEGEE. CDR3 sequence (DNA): TGTGCCAGCAGCTTGGGACAGAATCAGCCCCAGCATTTT. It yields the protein CASSLGQNQPQHF.

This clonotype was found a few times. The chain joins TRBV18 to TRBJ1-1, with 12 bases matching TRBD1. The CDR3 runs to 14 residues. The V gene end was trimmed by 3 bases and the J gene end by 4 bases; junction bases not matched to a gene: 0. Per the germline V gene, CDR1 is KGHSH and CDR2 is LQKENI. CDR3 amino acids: CASSPGQGATEAFF. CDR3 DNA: TGTGCCAGCTCACCGGGACAGGGGGCCACTGAAGCTTTCTTT.

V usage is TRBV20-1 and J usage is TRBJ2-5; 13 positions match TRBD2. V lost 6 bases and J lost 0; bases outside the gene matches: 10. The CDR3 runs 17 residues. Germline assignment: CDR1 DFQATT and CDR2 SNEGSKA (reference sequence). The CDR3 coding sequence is TGCAGTGCAACGCCGGGACTAGCGGGATACAACCAAGAGACCCAGTACTTC. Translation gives CSATPGLAGYNQETQYF.